A single T cell receptor (beta chain) is shown here with its context. Its specificity is unknown. The study ran its PCR with 60 Vbeta and 13 Jbeta primers. In the original workflow: In a later analysis, roughly 11 million of around 75 million unique beta chains occurred in at least two donors. Using immunoSEQ multiplex PCR, the repertoire was profiled, and TCRdb retains in-frame clones only, with some absent. That table furnishes V, J and clone size, whereas the DNA furnished D and trimming. In the table there are approximately 100,000 clones, around 74% of which are singletons. This CDR3 is 16 amino acids long. J was trimmed by 2 bases and V by 4 bases; bases with no gene match: 5. Germline CDR1 reads SGHTS; CDR2 reads YDEGEE. The data belong to a study of cytomegalovirus exposure and HLA in healthy donors. Study results and limitations: Serostatus for CMV was the only available immune exposure information.

The sequenced material came from PBMCs. This receptor was taken from a woman between 40 and 55 years old in good health and CMV-seronegative. The chain carries TRBV5-8 and TRBJ2-3; 12 bases line up with TRBD2. The chain's CDR3 is CASSKGLAGLTDTQYF. The CDR3 DNA sequence: TGTGCCAGCAGCAAAGGACTAGCGGGGCTCACAGATACGCAGTATTTT.